This TCR beta chain was profiled in a study of T cell responses to AZD1222 COVID-19 vaccine. Study outcomes and limitations: Targeting of unmutated variant regions was reportedly seen in nearly half of spike-specific TCRs. After two AZD1222 doses, spike-specific TCR breadth and depth rose versus day 0.

A note on this clone: Its target is unknown.

V was pared by 4 bases and J by 4 bases, with 8 bases between. Germline-derived CDR1 and CDR2 are ENHRY and SYGVKD. CDR3 size: 13 residues. TCRdb's copy holds only in-frame clones and misses some; the assay was immunoSEQ multiplex PCR. Of 84,000 or so clones listed, under 95% are singletons. J is TRBJ1-3 and V is TRBV10-3; unclear D gene. The sequenced sample was peripheral blood, obtained on day 0 of MenACWY control vaccination. This receptor was obtained from an adult in good health. Here the CDR3 reads CAISAGRGNTIYF. The CDR3 region has the DNA TGTGCCATCAGTGCAGGTCGGGGAAACACCATATATTTT.